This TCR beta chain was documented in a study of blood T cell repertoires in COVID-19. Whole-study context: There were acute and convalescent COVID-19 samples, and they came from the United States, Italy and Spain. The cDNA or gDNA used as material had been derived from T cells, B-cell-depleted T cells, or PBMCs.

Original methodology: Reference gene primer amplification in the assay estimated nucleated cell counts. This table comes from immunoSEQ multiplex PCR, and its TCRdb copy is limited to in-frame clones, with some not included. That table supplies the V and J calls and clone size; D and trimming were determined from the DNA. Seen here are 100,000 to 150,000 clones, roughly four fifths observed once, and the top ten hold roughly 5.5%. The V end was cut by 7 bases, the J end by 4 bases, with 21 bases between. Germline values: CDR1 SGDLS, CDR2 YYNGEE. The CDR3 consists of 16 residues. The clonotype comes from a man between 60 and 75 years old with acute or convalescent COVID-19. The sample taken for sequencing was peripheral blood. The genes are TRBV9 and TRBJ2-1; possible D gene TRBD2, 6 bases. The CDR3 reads CASGGRTLGRYNEQFF. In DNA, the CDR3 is TGTGCCAGCGGCGGCAGGACACTGGGGAGGTACAATGAGCAGTTCTTC. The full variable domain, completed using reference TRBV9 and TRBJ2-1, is DSGVTQTPKHLITATGQRVTLRCSPRSGDLSVYWYQQSLDQGLQFLIQYYNGEERAKGNILERFSAQQFPDLHSELNLSSLELGDSALYFCASGGRTLGRYNEQFFGPGTRLTVL.